The clone carrying this TCR beta chain was found many times. Its matching antigen is unknown. The sample originates from a study of T cells in Graves' hyperthyroidism and ophthalmopathy. Findings and caveats of the study: Peripheral blood also featured most of the thyroid clonotypes expanded above 0.001.

It was considered stable Graves' hyperthyroidism when ophthalmopathy did not progress within 18 months. Diagnoses were established using clinical symptoms, serum thyroxine and TRAb, thyroid ultrasound and orbital computed tomography. Fresh peripheral blood, 7.5 to 10 ml of it, supplied the PBMCs. Amplification of TCR beta CDR3 regions used RNA as the template. Carried out on the TCR CDR3, a first-round RT-PCR used the HTBI primer set. Using its own MiXCR run on the multiplex PCR reads, TCRdb lists one record per CDR3 protein. Of 550,000 to 800,000 distinct CDR3 sequences in the sample, approximately 15% were seen once. Trimming removed 4 bases at V and 9 bases at J, with 12 bases between. The CDR3 runs 13 residues. Germline CDR1 and CDR2: SGHVS and FQNEAQ.

The TCR originated in a man aged 50 to 59 with Graves' hyperthyroidism. The chain combines TRBV7-8 with TRBJ2-2; the D is unclear. Sequencing was performed on blood. CDR3 in amino acids: CASSYDKTWELFF. The CDR3 DNA reads as TGTGCCAGCAGCTATGACAAAACCTGGGAGCTGTTTTTT.